The clone carrying this TCR beta chain appeared a few times. What it binds is not known. This CDR3 region has 17 residues. V shed 3 bases and J shed 3 bases, with 21 bases lying between them. Per the germline V gene, CDR1 is SGHAT and CDR2 is FQNNGV. Via MiXCR, TCRdb re-called the 5' RACE reads, giving one row per CDR3 protein. The sample yields hundreds of thousands of distinct CDR3 sequences, less than 25% seen once. The sample originates from a study of T-cell memory formation after mild COVID-19. Study-wide context: Largely donor-specific sequence clusters came from two donors.

Whole-study findings and limits: Clones contracting day 15 to 85 were balanced CD4/CD8; later expanders leaned CD4+.

The sample consisted of PBMCs or a T cell subset sorted from them (not recorded which). The sequence was obtained from an adult woman who had mild COVID-19 (a few samples of this study predate the infection). Cell type and time point are not known. The chain employs TRBV11-2 and TRBJ2-7; D is perhaps TRBD2 (7 bases). The CDR3 DNA follows: TGTGCCAGCAGCTTGAGCGACCCAGGGGCGGGGGACTACGAGCAGTACTTC. Translated, it gives CASSLSDPGAGDYEQYF.